Listed below are T cell receptor beta chains from one sample, sequenced in a study of shared clonotypes between healthy human individuals. The repertoire was sequenced with immunoSEQ multiplex PCR; TCRdb's copy has only in-frame clones and lacks some. The table includes some 500,000 clones, around 79% detected once. The source material was PBMCs. These receptors all come from a woman in her 40s in good health. Some clones in this sample may be carry-over from other donors' samples. The CDR3 runs from the conserved cysteine through the conserved F or W. The D gene is left open where the match is weak. Some rows mark clone size as missing; the rest say once, few, many or name a class of expanded clone.

clone_size	d_call	v_call	j_call	cdr3_nt	cdr3_aa
NA	TRBD1	TRBV10-3	TRBJ2-3	TGTGCTATCAGCCAGACAGGGGCCCCCACAGATACGCAGTATTTT	CAISQTGAPTDTQYF
NA	TRBD2	TRBV5-5	TRBJ2-7	TGTGCCAGCAGCGGACTAGTCTCCCCCTACGAGCAGTACTTC	CASSGLVSPYEQYF
NA	NA	TRBV7-8	TRBJ2-3	TGTGCCAGCCTCACAGACGGCACAGATACGCAGTATTTT	CASLTDGTDTQYF
NA	NA	TRBV18	TRBJ2-1	TGTGCCAGCTCAACTTCACAGGACCCCTCCTACAATGAGCAGTTCTTC	CASSTSQDPSYNEQFF
NA	NA	TRBV19	TRBJ2-3	TGTGCCAGTAGTATCTTGGGGGATACGCAGTATTTT	CASSILGDTQYF
few	TRBD1	TRBV4-2	TRBJ2-1	TGTGCCAGCAGCCAATATGGACAGGGTGGGTCCTACAATGAGCAGTTCTTC	CASSQYGQGGSYNEQFF
NA	NA	TRBV28	TRBJ1-3	TGTGCCAGCAGTTTAACCGGGGATGGAAACACCATATATTTT	CASSLTGDGNTIYF
NA	NA	TRBV2	TRBJ1-1	TGTGCCAGCAGTGAAGTCGGCAAGAACACTGAAGCTTTCTTT	CASSEVGKNTEAFF
NA	NA	TRBV28	TRBJ2-3	TGTGCCAGCAGTTTGGTCAGGGGAGGGACAGATACGCAGTATTTT	CASSLVRGGTDTQYF
few	NA	TRBV2	TRBJ2-5	TGTGCCAGCCGATCGCGGGTTGGTGGGGAGACCCAGTACTTC	CASRSRVGGETQYF
NA	TRBD2	TRBV7-3	TRBJ2-2	TGTGCCAGCAGCTTGGGACTAGCCTCCGGGGAGCTGTTTTTT	CASSLGLASGELFF
NA	TRBD2	TRBV6-1	TRBJ2-3	TGTGCCAGCAGCGTGACGGGACTAGCGGGAGCGTTTAAGTATTTT	CASSVTGLAGAFKYF
NA	TRBD1	TRBV7-2	TRBJ2-7	TGTGCCAGCAGCCGGACAGGGTCCAAATCCGAGCAGTACTTC	CASSRTGSKSEQYF
few	NA	TRBV4-1	TRBJ1-1	TGCGCCAGCAGCCAGCCTTTAGGACCGGGGGGAGCTTTCTTT	CASSQPLGPGGAFF
few	NA	TRBV5-1	TRBJ2-7	TGCGCCAGCAGCTTGGATCTTTTTCAGGTCGAACACGAGCAGTACTTC	CASSLDLFQVEHEQYF
NA	TRBD2	TRBV7-9	TRBJ2-3	TGTGCCAGCAGCAACTATCTTAGCGGGAGGGCCAGGAAAGATACGCAGTATTTT	CASSNYLSGRARKDTQYF
NA	NA	TRBV30	TRBJ1-4	TGTGCCTGGAGTGCCTACCGGGAAAAACTGTTTTTT	CAWSAYREKLFF
once	NA	TRBV5-1	TRBJ2-5	TGCGCCACCGGCTATGGGGATAGCGGAGAGACCCAGTACTTC	CATGYGDSGETQYF
NA	TRBD1	TRBV5-6	TRBJ2-2	TGTGCCAGCAGGCGAACCGCCGGGACAGGGGAATTTTTATCCGGGGAGCTGTTTTTT	CASRRTAGTGEFLSGELFF
NA	NA	TRBV28	TRBJ2-7	TGTGCCAGCAGTTTACCCCGGCAGGAGCCCAACTCCTACGAGCAGTACTTC	CASSLPRQEPNSYEQYF
NA	TRBD1	TRBV5-1	TRBJ1-2	TGCGCCAGCAGCTCTCCCGGGACAGGGGGCTACACCTTC	CASSSPGTGGYTF
NA	NA	TRBV19	TRBJ2-7	TGTGCCAGTAGTGCCCGGGGCTGGCGGTACGAGCAGTACTTC	CASSARGWRYEQYF
NA	NA	TRBV7-9	TRBJ2-2	TGTGCCAGCTCTCCGAGATGGGTAGCGGACCACACCGGGGAGCTGTTTTTT	CASSPRWVADHTGELFF
once	NA	TRBV10-3	TRBJ2-3	TGTGCCATCAGTGAGATATCAGGGCGGGATACGCAGTATTTT	CAISEISGRDTQYF
NA	TRBD2	TRBV7-6	TRBJ2-1	TGTGCCAGCAGCCTTAGACTAGCGCCCTACAATGAGCAGTTCTTC	CASSLRLAPYNEQFF
NA	TRBD1	TRBV11-2	TRBJ1-2	TGTGCCAGCAGCCCAGACAGGGGCGGCTACACCTTC	CASSPDRGGYTF
few	NA	TRBV7-9	TRBJ1-2	TGTGCCAGCAGCAGCTTAGGGACTGAATCTAACTATGGCTACACCTTC	CASSSLGTESNYGYTF
once	NA	TRBV30	TRBJ1-6	TGTGCCTGGACAAGCCGGAGGGATAATTCACCCCTCCACTTT	CAWTSRRDNSPLHF
NA	TRBD2	TRBV5-1	TRBJ2-5	TGCGCCAGCACCCTCCTGGGGGGGGAAGGAGAGACCCAGTACTTC	CASTLLGGEGETQYF
NA	TRBD2	TRBV11-2	TRBJ2-1	TGTGCCAGCAGCCCCGGGAGGGATGTAAACAATGAGCAGTTCTTC	CASSPGRDVNNEQFF
NA	NA	TRBV2	TRBJ2-7	TGTGCCAGCAGGGGACTGGGGGTTTACGAGCAGTACTTC	CASRGLGVYEQYF
NA	TRBD1	TRBV2	TRBJ2-7	TGTGCCAGCAACCGGGACAGAGCCTACGAGCAGTACTTC	CASNRDRAYEQYF
NA	TRBD1	TRBV27	TRBJ2-1	TGTGCCAGCAGTTTAATGTCTACAGGGGGTGAGCAGTTCTTC	CASSLMSTGGEQFF
few	TRBD1	TRBV11-2	TRBJ2-1	TGTGCCAGCAGCTCCCCCAGGGGGCGAGGCAATGAGCAGTTCTTC	CASSSPRGRGNEQFF
NA	TRBD2	TRBV7-9	TRBJ2-7	TGTGCCAGCAGCTTAGTGGCTAGCGGTTCCTACGAGCAGTACTTC	CASSLVASGSYEQYF
few	TRBD2	TRBV6-1	TRBJ2-7	TGTGCCAGCAGCACCCTAGCGGGAGGCCCATACGAGCAGTACTTC	CASSTLAGGPYEQYF
NA	NA	TRBV7-9	TRBJ2-1	TGTGCCAGCAGCGACCCTCGGTCCTACAATGAGCAGTTCTTC	CASSDPRSYNEQFF
NA	NA	TRBV19	TRBJ2-1	TGTGCCAGTAGTATAGCGGGCAGCTCCTACAATGAGCAGTTCTTC	CASSIAGSSYNEQFF
NA	NA	TRBV6-5	TRBJ1-1	TGTGCCAGCAGTTACACCAAGACAGGATTGAACACTGAAGCTTTCTTT	CASSYTKTGLNTEAFF
NA	NA	TRBV6-5	TRBJ2-3	TGTGCCAGCAGTTATACAGGGGAGGGCACAGATACGCAGTATTTT	CASSYTGEGTDTQYF
NA	NA	TRBV7-9	TRBJ2-5	TGTGCCAGCAGCTTTGCAGGGGGGTTCGGAGAAGAGACCCAGTACTTC	CASSFAGGFGEETQYF
NA	NA	TRBV19	TRBJ2-5	TGTGCGGTAGGCGGAGAGACCCAGTACTTC	CAVGGETQYF
NA	NA	TRBV28	TRBJ1-2	TGTGCCACCTCACTACCAACCAACTATGGCTACACCTTC	CATSLPTNYGYTF
NA	TRBD1	TRBV5-1	TRBJ2-7	TGCGCCAGCAGCTCCCGTCAGGGGGAGTCCTACGAGCAGTACTTC	CASSSRQGESYEQYF
NA	NA	TRBV9	TRBJ2-1	TGTGCCAGCAGCGTAAGGGACTCCTACAATGAGCAGTTCTTC	CASSVRDSYNEQFF
NA	TRBD1	TRBV9	TRBJ1-2	TGTGCCAGCAGCACACAGGGGCTGCGGGGCTACACCTTC	CASSTQGLRGYTF
NA	TRBD1	TRBV9	TRBJ2-7	TGTGCCAGCAGCGGAGGGGTCCGGGACAGTCCTGACGAGCAGTACTTC	CASSGGVRDSPDEQYF
NA	TRBD1	TRBV18	TRBJ1-4	TGTGCCAGCTCACCATGGACAGGACATAATGAAAAACTGTTTTTT	CASSPWTGHNEKLFF
NA	TRBD1	TRBV6-6	TRBJ1-2	TGTGCCAGCAGTAAGGGACAGGGGGCATTAGGCTACACCTTC	CASSKGQGALGYTF
NA	NA	TRBV7-3	TRBJ2-7	TGTGCCAGCAGCGCCCGACAGGGAGGCGAGCAGTACTTC	CASSARQGGEQYF
once	TRBD1	TRBV5-4	TRBJ1-2	TGTGCCAGCAGCCGATCACAGGGGGCTTATGGCTACACCTTC	CASSRSQGAYGYTF
NA	TRBD2	TRBV6-4	TRBJ2-2	TGTGCCAGCAGCCCCGCGGGACTAGCGGGACGGAACACCGGGGAGCTGTTTTTT	CASSPAGLAGRNTGELFF
NA	NA	TRBV14	TRBJ2-7	TGTGCCAGCAGCTCCAGTTACCGAGGGGTCGGCGAGCAGTACTTC	CASSSSYRGVGEQYF